This TCR beta chain was recorded in a study of beta chain features in type 1 diabetes. The wider study: There was similarity between patients and healthy donors in age, gender and cell yields.

The isolated RNA, all of it, was reverse transcribed, so expressed TCRB transcripts were what got sequenced. Assay: immunoSEQ multiplex PCR; the TCRdb copy retains only in-frame clones and omits some. The sample gives 100,000 to 150,000 clones, roughly 10% of which show up once; about 0.7% is in the top ten. Germline V gene data show CDR1 as SNHLY and CDR2 as FYNNEI. This CDR3 spans 12 amino acids. V was shortened by 8 bases and J by 12 bases, with 14 bases between the two germline ends. Via the markers CD45RO/CCR7/CD25/CD127/CD95/CD27, stem cell-like memory, regulatory, central memory and naive CD4+ cells were sorted. Points from the study as a whole: Moderate but significant shortening of TCRB CDR3s was recorded in all four CD4+ subsets from Type 1 diabetes patients.

About this clone: As yet, its antigen is unknown.

The gene calls are TRBV2 and TRBJ1-6; D unresolved. Sequenced: central memory CD4+ T cells from blood. The clonotype comes from a man aged 30-40 years with type 1 diabetes. DNA for the CDR3: TGTGCCAGCGAGTGGGAGTCCGGACCCCTCCACTTT. It encodes CASEWESGPLHF.